This T cell receptor (beta chain) originates from a study of cytomegalovirus exposure and HLA in healthy donors. This clone was detected a few times. The antigen is undetermined. Study-level findings and limits: There were about 160 TCR beta chains listed as cytomegalovirus-associated. In an earlier analysis, most TCR beta V segments were productive about 87% or about 30% of the time.

60 Vbeta and 13 Jbeta primers were used in PCR. TCRdb's copy holds only in-frame clones and misses some; the assay was immunoSEQ multiplex PCR. Of about 70,000 clones listed, around 87% are singletons. CDR1 and CDR2 (germline): MGHRA, YSYEKL. This CDR3 is 18 amino acids long. The V and J ends lost 4 bases and 1 base, in that order; junction bases with no gene match: 16. This chain connects TRBV4-1 to TRBJ2-7; TRBD2 agrees at 7 bases. The clonotype originates from a woman between 25 and 40 years old in good health and CMV-seropositive. The sample consisted of PBMCs. In nucleotides, the CDR3 is TGCGCCAGCAGCCCTTATCCTCAGCGGGAAGCAGGTTCCTACGAGCAGTACTTC. Its protein product is CASSPYPQREAGSYEQYF.